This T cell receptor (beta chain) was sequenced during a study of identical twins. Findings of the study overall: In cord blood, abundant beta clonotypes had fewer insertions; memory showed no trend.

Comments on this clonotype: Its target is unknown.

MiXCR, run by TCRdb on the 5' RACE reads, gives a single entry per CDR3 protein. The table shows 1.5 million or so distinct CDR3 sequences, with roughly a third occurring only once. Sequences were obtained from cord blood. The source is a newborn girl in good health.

CDR3 sequence: CSARDRDSSPEQYF. The CDR3 bases are TGCAGTGCTAGAGATCGGGATAGCAGCCCCGAGCAGTACTTC. The rearrangement uses TRBV20-1 and TRBJ2-5; D perhaps matches TRBD2 (5 bases). The J call may be in error: the DNA end matches TRBJ2-7 better. The CDR3 totals 14 residues. Germline V gene sequence: CDR1 DFQATT, CDR2 SNEGSKA (reference sequence).